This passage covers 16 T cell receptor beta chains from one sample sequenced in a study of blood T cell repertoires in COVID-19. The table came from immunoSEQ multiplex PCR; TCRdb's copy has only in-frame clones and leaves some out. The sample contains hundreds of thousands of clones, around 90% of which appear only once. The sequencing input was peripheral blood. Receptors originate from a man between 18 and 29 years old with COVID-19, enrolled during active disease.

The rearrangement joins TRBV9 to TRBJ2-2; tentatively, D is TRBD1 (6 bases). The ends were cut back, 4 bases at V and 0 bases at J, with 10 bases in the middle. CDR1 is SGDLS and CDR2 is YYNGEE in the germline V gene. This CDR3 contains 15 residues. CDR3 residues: CASSSRTANTGELFF. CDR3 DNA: TGTGCCAGCAGCTCCCGGACAGCGAACACCGGGGAGCTGTTTTTT.

This CDR3 reads CASSPRAGLQETQYF. The CDR3, as DNA: TGTGCCAGCTCACCACGTGCGGGGCTCCAAGAGACCCAGTACTTC. The rearrangement links TRBV18 to TRBJ2-5; possible D gene TRBD2, 6 bases. CDR3 size: 15 residues. The V gene's germline CDR1 is KGHSH and CDR2 LQKENI. Trimming took 1 base from V and 1 from J, leaving 10 bases between them.

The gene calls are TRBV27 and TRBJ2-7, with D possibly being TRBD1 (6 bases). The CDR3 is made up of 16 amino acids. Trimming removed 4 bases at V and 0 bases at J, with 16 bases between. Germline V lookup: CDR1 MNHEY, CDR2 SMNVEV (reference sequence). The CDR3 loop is CASSSSTDRNSYEQYF. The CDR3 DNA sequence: TGTGCCAGCAGTTCGAGCACAGACAGGAACTCCTACGAGCAGTACTTC.

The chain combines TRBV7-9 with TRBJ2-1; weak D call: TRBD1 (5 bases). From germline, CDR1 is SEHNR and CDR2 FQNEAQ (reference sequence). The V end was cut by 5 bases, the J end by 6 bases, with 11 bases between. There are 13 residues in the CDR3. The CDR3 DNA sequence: TGTGCCAGCAGCGAAGGACACCCCAATGAGCAGTTCTTC. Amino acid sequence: CASSEGHPNEQFF.

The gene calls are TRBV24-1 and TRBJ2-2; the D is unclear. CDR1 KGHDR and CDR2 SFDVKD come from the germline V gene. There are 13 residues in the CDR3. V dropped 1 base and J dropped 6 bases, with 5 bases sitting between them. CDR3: CATSDLGAGELFF. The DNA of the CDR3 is TGTGCCACCAGTGATTTAGGAGCCGGGGAGCTGTTTTTT.

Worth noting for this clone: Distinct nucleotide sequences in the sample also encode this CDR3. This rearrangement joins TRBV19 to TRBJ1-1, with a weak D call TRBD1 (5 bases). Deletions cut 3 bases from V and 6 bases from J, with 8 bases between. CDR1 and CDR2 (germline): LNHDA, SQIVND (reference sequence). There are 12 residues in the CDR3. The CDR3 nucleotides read TGTGCCAGTAGTATCGGAGGGGCTGAAGCTTTCTTT. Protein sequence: CASSIGGAEAFF. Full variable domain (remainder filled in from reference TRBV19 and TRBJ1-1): DGGITQSPKYLFRKEGQNVTLSCEQNLNHDAMYWYRQDPGQGLRLIYYSQIVNDFQKGDIAEGYSVSREKKESFPLTVTSAQKNPTAFYLCASSIGGAEAFFGQGTRLTVV.

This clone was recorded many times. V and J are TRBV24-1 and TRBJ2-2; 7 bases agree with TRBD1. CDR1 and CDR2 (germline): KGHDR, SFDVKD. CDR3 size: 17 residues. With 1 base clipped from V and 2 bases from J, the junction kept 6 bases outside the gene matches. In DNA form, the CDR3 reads TGTGCCACCAGTGATTTCGGGACAGCGCGTAACACCGGGGAGCTGTTTTTT. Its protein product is CATSDFGTARNTGELFF.

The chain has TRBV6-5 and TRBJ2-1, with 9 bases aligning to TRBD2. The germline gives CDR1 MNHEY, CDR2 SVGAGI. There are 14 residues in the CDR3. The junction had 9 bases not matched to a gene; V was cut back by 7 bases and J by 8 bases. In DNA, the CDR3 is TGTGCCAGCACTCAAAGCGGGGGGTTGGATGAGCAGTTCTTC. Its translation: CASTQSGGLDEQFF.

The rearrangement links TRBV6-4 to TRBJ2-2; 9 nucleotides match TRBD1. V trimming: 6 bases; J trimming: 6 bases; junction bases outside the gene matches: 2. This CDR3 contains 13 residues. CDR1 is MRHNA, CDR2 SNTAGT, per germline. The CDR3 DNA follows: TGTGCCAGCAGACAGGGGGCGGCCGGGGAGCTGTTTTTT. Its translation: CASRQGAAGELFF.

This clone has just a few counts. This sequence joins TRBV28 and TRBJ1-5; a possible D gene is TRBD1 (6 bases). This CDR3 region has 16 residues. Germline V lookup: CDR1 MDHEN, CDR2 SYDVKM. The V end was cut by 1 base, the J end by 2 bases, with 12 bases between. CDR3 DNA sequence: TGTGCCAGCAGTTTATTGGCAGGGGATGGCAATCAGCCCCAGCATTTT. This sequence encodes CASSLLAGDGNQPQHF.

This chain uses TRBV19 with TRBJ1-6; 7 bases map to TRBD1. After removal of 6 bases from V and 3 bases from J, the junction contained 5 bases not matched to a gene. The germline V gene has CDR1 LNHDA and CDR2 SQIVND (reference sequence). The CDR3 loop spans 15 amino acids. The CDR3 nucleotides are TGTGCCAGTAGATCCGGGACAGTCTATAATTCACCCCTCCACTTT. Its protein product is CASRSGTVYNSPLHF.

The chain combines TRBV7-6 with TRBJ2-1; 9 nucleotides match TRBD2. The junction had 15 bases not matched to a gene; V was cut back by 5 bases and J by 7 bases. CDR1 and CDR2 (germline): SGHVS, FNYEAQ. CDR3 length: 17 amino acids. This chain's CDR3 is CASSHRSSGGVSNEQFF. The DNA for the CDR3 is TGTGCCAGCAGCCACCGTAGTAGCGGGGGAGTTTCGAATGAGCAGTTCTTC.

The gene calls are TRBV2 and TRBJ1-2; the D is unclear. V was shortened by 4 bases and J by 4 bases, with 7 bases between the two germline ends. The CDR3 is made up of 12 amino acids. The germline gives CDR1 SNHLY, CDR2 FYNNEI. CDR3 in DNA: TGTGCCAGCAGTGTTGACATCTATGGCTACACCTTC. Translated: CASSVDIYGYTF.

CDR3 residues: CASSQEGSYYEQYF. DNA for the CDR3: TGTGCCAGCAGCCAAGAGGGCTCTTACTACGAGCAGTACTTC. The genes are TRBV3-1 (or the pseudogene TRBV3-2) and TRBJ2-7; no reliable D call. The CDR3 has 14 residues. Germline V gene lookup returns CDR1 LGHDT and CDR2 YNNKEL (reference sequence). V was pared by 0 bases and J by 3 bases, with 9 bases between.

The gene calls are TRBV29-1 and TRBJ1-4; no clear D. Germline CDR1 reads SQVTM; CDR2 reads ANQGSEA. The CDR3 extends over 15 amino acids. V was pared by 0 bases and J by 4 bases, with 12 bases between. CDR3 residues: CSVEDPLSVNEKLFF. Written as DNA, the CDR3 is TGCAGCGTTGAAGATCCATTGAGTGTTAATGAAAAACTGTTTTTT.

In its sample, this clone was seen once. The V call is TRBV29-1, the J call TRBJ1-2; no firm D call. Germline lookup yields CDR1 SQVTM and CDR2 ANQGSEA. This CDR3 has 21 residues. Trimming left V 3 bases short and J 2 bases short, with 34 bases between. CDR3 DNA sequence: TGCAGCGTTGACCCGTACGTAACCGAAGATTCCTCGTACTCTGCAAACTATGGCTACACCTTC. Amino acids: CSVDPYVTEDSSYSANYGYTF.